What follows describes a single T cell receptor (beta chain). The sample is drawn from a study of shared clonotypes between healthy human individuals. Germline V gene lookup returns CDR1 MNHEY and CDR2 SMNVEV (reference sequence). The CDR3 sequence is 15 residues long. Trimming pared 2 bases from V and 4 bases from J, leaving 12 bases between. Clones were read by immunoSEQ multiplex PCR, and TCRdb kept only the in-frame ones, dropping some. The repertoire includes 1.4 million or so clones, 97% to 99% of them detected once, and over 0.3% sits in the top ten. Negatively enriched CD4+ T cells were divided by CD45RA into naive and memory.

The sample consisted of naive CD4+ T cells sorted from blood. Indicated subset: CD45RA+ positively selected. The TCR comes from a man under 40 in good health. This sequence joins TRBV27 and TRBJ2-1, with D perhaps matching TRBD1 (5 bases). CDR3 in DNA: TGTGCCAGCAGTTTAACAGGAGAACCGTACAATGAGCAGTTCTTC. Translation gives CASSLTGEPYNEQFF.